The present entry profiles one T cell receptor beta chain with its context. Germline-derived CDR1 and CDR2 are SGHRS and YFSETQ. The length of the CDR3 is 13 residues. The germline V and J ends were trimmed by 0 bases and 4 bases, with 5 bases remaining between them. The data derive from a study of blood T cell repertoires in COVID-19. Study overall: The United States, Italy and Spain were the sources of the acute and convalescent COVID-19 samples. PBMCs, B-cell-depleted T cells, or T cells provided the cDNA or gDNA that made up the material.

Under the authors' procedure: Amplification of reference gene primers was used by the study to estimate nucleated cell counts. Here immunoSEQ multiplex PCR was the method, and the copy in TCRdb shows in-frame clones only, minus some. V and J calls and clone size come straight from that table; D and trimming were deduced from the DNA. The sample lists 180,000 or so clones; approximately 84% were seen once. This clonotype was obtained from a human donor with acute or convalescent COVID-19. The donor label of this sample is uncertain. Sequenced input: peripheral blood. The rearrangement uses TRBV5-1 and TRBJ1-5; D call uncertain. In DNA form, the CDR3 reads TGCGCCAGCAGCTTGGACTCTAATCAGCCCCAGCATTTT. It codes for CASSLDSNQPQHF.